Below are 7 T cell receptor beta chains sequenced from a single sample in a study of cytomegalovirus exposure and HLA in healthy donors. PCR was performed using 60 Vbeta and 13 Jbeta primers. The repertoire was sequenced with immunoSEQ multiplex PCR; TCRdb's copy has only in-frame clones and lacks some. The repertoire includes 100,000 to 150,000 clones, more than 75% of them detected once, and about 8.1% sits in the top ten. Specimen: PBMCs. The receptor source for this set is a woman between 50 and 59 years old in good health and CMV-seropositive.

The chain employs TRBV28 and TRBJ2-1; 7 bases match TRBD1. Germline CDR1 and CDR2: MDHEN and SYDVKM. The CDR3 is 16 residues long. Unmatched junction bases numbered 12, after V lost 4 bases and J lost 6 bases. The CDR3 protein is CASSSQPGGSGNEQFF. CDR3 DNA sequence: TGTGCCAGCAGTTCACAACCAGGGGGATCGGGCAATGAGCAGTTCTTC. The variable domain in full, with the rest retrieved from reference TRBV28 and TRBJ2-1, is DVKVTQSSRYLVKRTGEKVFLECVQDMDHENMFWYRQDPGLGLRLIYFSYDVKMKEKGDIPEGYSVSREKKERFSLILESASTNQTSMYLCASSSQPGGSGNEQFFGPGTRLTVL.

The rearrangement uses TRBV11-1 and TRBJ1-3; no definite D call. V was clipped by 8 bases and J by 0 bases, with 8 bases between them. This CDR3 is built from 13 residues. Germline CDR1 is SGHAT and CDR2 is FQDESV (reference sequence). CDR3 region: CASYGGSGNTIYF. Written as DNA, the CDR3 is TGTGCCAGCTATGGAGGCTCTGGAAACACCATATATTTT.

V gene TRBV7-3 combines with J gene TRBJ2-5; D may be TRBD2 (5 bases). The V end lost 2 bases, the J end lost 5 bases, and 15 bases lay between the germline ends. This CDR3 contains 15 residues. From germline, CDR1 is SGHTA and CDR2 FQGTGA. The DNA for the CDR3 is TGTGCCAGCAGCTTATCCCCTGCTCGCGGGGAGACCCAGTACTTC. Its protein product is CASSLSPARGETQYF. The variable domain in full, with the rest retrieved from reference TRBV7-3 and TRBJ2-5, is GAGVSQTPSNKVTEKGKYVELRCDPISGHTALYWYRQSLGQGPEFLIYFQGTGAADDSGLPNDRFFAVRPEGSVSTLKIQRTERGDSAVYLCASSLSPARGETQYFGPGTRLLVL.

This sequence joins TRBV4-3 and TRBJ1-1; D possibly corresponds to TRBD1 (6 bases). Germline CDR1 and CDR2: LGHNA and YSLEER. The CDR3 length is 15 residues. The ends were cut back, 1 base at V and 1 base at J, with 10 bases in the middle. DNA of the CDR3: TGCGCCAGCAGCCAAGGAGGGACAAGGAACACTGAAGCTTTCTTT. It translates to CASSQGGTRNTEAFF.

The gene calls are TRBV9 and TRBJ1-1; no reliable D call. The CDR3 has 13 residues. Germline CDR1 reads SGDLS; CDR2 reads YYNGEE. Trimming cost V 6 bases and J 3 bases, with 12 bases left between them. The CDR3 spells CASNQVVDTEAFF. CDR3 in DNA: TGTGCCAGCAATCAAGTGGTAGACACTGAAGCTTTCTTT.

The gene calls are TRBV14 and TRBJ1-1; tentative D call: TRBD1 (5 bases). CDR3 length equals 14 residues. The ends were cut back, 4 bases at V and 4 bases at J, with 13 bases in the middle. The germline gives CDR1 SGHDN, CDR2 FVKESK. The CDR3 sequence: CASSLRVLSTEAFF. Here the CDR3 DNA reads TGTGCCAGCAGCCTCAGGGTGCTAAGCACTGAAGCTTTCTTT. Full variable domain (outside the CDR3, taken from reference TRBV14 and TRBJ1-1): EAGVTQFPSHSVIEKGQTVTLRCDPISGHDNLYWYRRVMGKEIKFLLHFVKESKQDESGMPNNRFLAERTGGTYSTLKVQPAELEDSGVYFCASSLRVLSTEAFFGQGTRLTVV.

The CDR3 reads CASTDRGGAAYEQYF. The CDR3 region has the DNA TGTGCCAGTACTGACAGGGGGGGAGCGGCCTACGAGCAGTACTTC. The chain recombines TRBV19 with TRBJ2-7; 9 nucleotides line up with TRBD1. Germline V gene data show CDR1 as LNHDA and CDR2 as SQIVND (reference sequence). The CDR3 sequence is 15 residues long. With 7 bases clipped from V and 2 bases from J, the junction kept 9 bases outside the gene matches.